This T cell receptor (beta chain) was profiled in a study of beta chain features in type 1 diabetes (dated by TCRdb to between 2018 and 2020). At the level of the whole study: No differences in mean age, gender distribution, total cell number or subset yield were found between patients and healthy donors. A total of roughly 98,000,000 sorted cells were examined across all samples, and a strong correlation was observed between cell number per subset and RNA yield. In the study, recently diagnosed type 1 diabetes patients and matched healthy donors were compared on the TCRB repertoires of their sorted circulating CD4+ T cell subsets. Regulatory and stem cell-like memory subsets were obtained from only 8 patients and about eight healthy donors, while naive and central memory subsets were obtained from all 28 donors. General findings and caveats noted by the study authors: Shorter templates might have been favored by PCR, but patient and control samples were amplified and corrected together, so both groups would have been affected equally by any skew. HLA sub-analyses involved small numbers of individuals, so any influence of HLA type on TCRB rearrangement remained unresolved. Because cDNA rather than genomic DNA was sequenced, highly expressing activated cells could have been over-represented, although no difference in activation and CD3 levels was found between groups. Naive, central memory and regulatory TCRB repertoires appeared more similar among patients than among healthy donors. In all four CD4+ subsets, TCRB CDR3 length was moderately but significantly shorter in type 1 diabetes patients. At VDJ recombination sites, patients with type 1 diabetes made fewer insertions and deleted more nucleotides, a pattern implying thymic rearrangement abnormalities.

Trimming costs V 2 bases and J 4 bases, and their ends lie 8 bases apart. The CDR3 starts with the cysteine, ends with the phenylalanine, and has 14 residues. The DNA shown is the 42-base CDR3, in frame from base 1. Via the germline V gene, CDR1 is KGHSH and CDR2 LQKENI. Each donor gave one peripheral blood draw, averaging approximately 0.11 L, which was collected into heparinised tubes. A BD FACSAria II was used to sort naive, central memory, regulatory and stem cell-like memory CD4+ T cells with a panel that included CD45RO, CCR7, CD25, CD127, CD95 and CD27. All sorted populations exceeded 95% purity. Right away, PBMCs were isolated by Lymphoprep density gradient centrifugation and were stained directly, with no culture step. So that batch effects would be minimized, each experiment stained and sorted samples in pairs, pairing one healthy donor with one patient. About this clone: Its recognized antigen is unknown. No base quality information exists; no much larger clone differs at one position.

The entire amount of isolated RNA was reverse transcribed using the High Capacity cDNA Reverse Transcription Kit, so the sequenced TCRB transcripts were expressed ones. Deep immunoSEQ sequencing was performed on naive, central memory and regulatory T cell samples, with an average of about 3.6 million total reads per sample. Sorted cells were lysed in RLT buffer, and RNA was extracted using DNase-treated RNeasy Micro or Mini kits according to cell number. To prevent cross-contamination, each cell subset was processed individually, whereas patient and healthy donor samples were processed jointly. The immunoSEQ multiplex PCR was used to amplify TCRB sequences from cDNA, yielding 87-bp fragments that span the CDR3 region. Sequencing of the amplicons was done on the Illumina HiSeq platform. The original methods were these. Synthetic template baselines were used to correct PCR bias computationally, reads within Hamming distance 2 were collapsed together, and singletons that could not be merged were discarded. Reads were aligned against IMGT to assign V, D and J genes, CDR3 length and insertions or deletions at six rearrangement sites. Within each subset, clonotype counts were normalized to sorted cell number, and only after that were true diversity and Gini coefficients computed with the tcR R package. Repertoire sharing was quantified using the overlap coefficient calculated on TCRB nucleotide sequences. Out-of-frame TCRB sequences from naive cells were analyzed as a proxy for the pre-selection repertoire. Held by TCRdb, this immuneACCESS table contains in-frame sequences only and omits some clones. Under half of the omission traces to an unresolved V gene where checked; the cause of the rest is unknown. The DNA was the basis for D and trimming; V, J and clone size are from that table. The sample yields 250,000 to 300,000 clones; 24% were counted once. The ten largest clones add up to 0.012% of the sample.

The receptor's source is a young woman with type 1 diabetes. Sequenced: naive CD4+ T cells from blood. The label giving this sample's cell subset or site can be read as: true naive CD4+ T cells. The rearrangement joined TRBV18 to TRBJ2-2; no D gene is confidently identified. The CDR3 protein sequence reads: CASSPEQITGELFF. The DNA sequence follows: TGTGCCAGCTCACCAGAACAGATCACCGGGGAGCTGTTTTTT.